This TCR beta chain originates from a study of cytomegalovirus exposure and HLA in healthy donors. Findings of the study overall: The study dropped some indistinguishable V segments, TRBV6-2 and TRBV6-3 among them. When analyzed later, a missense DCLRE1C variant was found to be linked to TCR beta V- and J-gene trimming.

Worth noting for this clone: Its antigen is currently unknown.

Germline-derived CDR1 and CDR2 are SGHAT and FQNNGV. V gave up 3 bases and J gave up 6 bases, with 11 bases separating them. This CDR3 region has 13 residues. Use of 60 Vbeta and 13 Jbeta primers characterized the PCR. Sequenced by immunoSEQ multiplex PCR; TCRdb stores in-frame clones only, minus some. This table holds under 150,000 clones, just under 80% found once. At sampling all donors were nominally healthy, likely with unrecorded immune exposures. The chain combines TRBV11-2 with TRBJ1-2; possibly TRBD1 for D (6 bases). Material: PBMCs. This clonotype originated in a woman between 35 and 50 years old in good health and CMV-seronegative. The CDR3 here is CASSLGRGHGYTF. Here the CDR3 DNA reads TGTGCCAGCAGCTTGGGCAGGGGCCATGGCTACACCTTC.